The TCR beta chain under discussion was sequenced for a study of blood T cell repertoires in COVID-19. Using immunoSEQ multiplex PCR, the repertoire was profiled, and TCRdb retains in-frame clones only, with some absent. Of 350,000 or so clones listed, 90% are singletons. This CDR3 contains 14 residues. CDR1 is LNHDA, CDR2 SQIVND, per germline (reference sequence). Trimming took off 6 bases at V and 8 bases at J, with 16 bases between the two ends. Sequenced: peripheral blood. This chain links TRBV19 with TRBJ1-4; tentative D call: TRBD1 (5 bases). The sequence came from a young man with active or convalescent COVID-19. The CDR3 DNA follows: TGTGCCAGTAGGCCGGAAGGGGCTTTCGAAAAACTGTTTTTT. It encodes CASRPEGAFEKLFF.